These 22 T cell receptor beta chains were sequenced from one sample in a study of blood T cell repertoires in COVID-19. TCRdb's copy holds only in-frame clones and misses some; the assay was immunoSEQ multiplex PCR. The table records approximately 170,000 clones, 83% of them present only once. Sequencing used peripheral blood. The receptors originated from a woman older than 75 with acute or convalescent COVID-19.

This clone has a single count. This chain uses TRBV5-1 with TRBJ1-4, with TRBD1 as a possible D gene (6 bases). The CDR3 loop spans 14 amino acids. Trimming cost V 1 base and J 8 bases, with 12 bases left between them. The V gene's germline CDR1 is SGHRS and CDR2 YFSETQ. CDR3 nucleotides: TGCGCCAGCAGCTTGAGGGGGTTGGACGAAAAACTGTTTTTT. Translating it yields CASSLRGLDEKLFF.

This clone was recorded once. The chain carries TRBV9 and TRBJ1-3; 7 positions agree with TRBD1. There are 16 residues in the CDR3. Germline loops: CDR1 SGDLS, CDR2 YYNGEE. V gave up 0 bases and J gave up 1 base; unmatched junction bases: 4. CDR3 sequence (DNA): TGTGCCAGCAGCGTAGCCCCAGGGGGGTCTGGAAACACCATATATTTT. Translation gives CASSVAPGGSGNTIYF.

This chain joins TRBV6-4 and TRBJ2-3; possibly TRBD2 for D (5 bases). CDR3 length: 13 amino acids. V dropped 3 bases and J dropped 9 bases, with 13 bases sitting between them. The germline CDR1 and CDR2 sequences are MRHNA and SNTAGT. The CDR3 nucleotides read TGTGCCAGCAGTGATGAGCTAGCAGGCACGCAGTATTTT. Translating gives CASSDELAGTQYF.

The CDR3 reads CAWSRGNAYGYTF. CDR3 bases: TGTGCCTGGAGTCGGGGGAACGCCTATGGCTACACCTTC. This chain joins TRBV30 and TRBJ1-2; weak D call: TRBD1 (5 bases). V lost 2 bases to trimming and J lost 4 bases, with 11 bases between them. The CDR3 extends over 13 amino acids. Germline CDR1 is GTSNPN and CDR2 is SVGIG (reference sequence). The whole variable domain, filled in from reference TRBV30 and TRBJ1-2, reads SQTIHQWPATLVQPVGSPLSLECTVEGTSNPNLYWYRQAAGRGLQLLFYSVGIGQISSEVPQNLSASRPQDRQFILSSKKLLLSDSGFYLCAWSRGNAYGYTFGSGTRLTVV.

This clone was observed a single time. This chain connects TRBV7-8 to TRBJ2-5; 7 bases align to TRBD2. Germline values: CDR1 SGHVS, CDR2 FQNEAQ. V lost 3 bases and J lost 5; bases outside the gene matches: 6. This CDR3 contains 14 residues. For the CDR3, the DNA is TGTGCCAGCAGCTTCCCGACTAGCCCGGAGACCCAGTACTTC. It yields the protein CASSFPTSPETQYF.

The chain employs TRBV10-3 and TRBJ2-1; 12 bases agree with TRBD1. This CDR3 region has 17 residues. Germline CDR1 ENHRY, CDR2 SYGVKD. Trimming at V came to 6 bases and at J to 9 bases, leaving 15 bases not matched to a gene. The CDR3: CAIRANKGQGAEGEQFF. CDR3 coding DNA: TGTGCCATCAGAGCGAACAAGGGACAGGGGGCGGAGGGTGAGCAGTTCTTC.

This clone was seen only once. The chain recombines TRBV12-3 or TRBV12-4 with TRBJ2-5, with a possible D match to TRBD1 (5 bases). The CDR3 runs 13 residues. V was trimmed by 6 bases and J by 5 bases, leaving 13 bases between them. CDR3 region: CASRTEATETQYF. The CDR3 DNA is TGTGCCAGCAGGACAGAGGCCACCGAGACCCAGTACTTC.

This clone was detected only a few times. In nucleotides, the CDR3 is TGTGCCAGTAGTCTCCGGGACAGGGGATATGGCTACACCTTC. It specifies CASSLRDRGYGYTF. The rearrangement links TRBV19 to TRBJ1-2; 10 positions match TRBD1. Germline trimming cut 5 bases from V and 5 bases from J; bases unmatched to any gene: 5. This CDR3 spans 14 amino acids. The V gene's germline CDR1 is LNHDA and CDR2 SQIVND (reference sequence).

This chain connects TRBV12-3 or TRBV12-4 to TRBJ1-3; D not certain. The CDR3 consists of 13 residues. The V end lost 11 bases, the J end lost 0 bases, and 11 bases lay between the germline ends. The CDR3 bases are TGTGCCTCTGAGGCCGGCTCTGGAAACACCATATATTTT. Encoded protein: CASEAGSGNTIYF.

The chain couples TRBV7-8 to TRBJ2-3, with TRBD2 as a possible D gene (7 bases). This CDR3 has 16 amino acids. The ends were cut back, 5 bases at V and 4 bases at J, with 19 bases in the middle. CDR1 and CDR2 (germline): SGHVS, FQNEAQ. CDR3 in DNA: TGTGCCAGCAGCCCCTTAGAGGGGGGGATTCCAGATACGCAGTATTTT. Translated, it gives CASSPLEGGIPDTQYF.

The rearrangement uses TRBV19 and TRBJ2-3, with 9 bases matching TRBD1. CDR1 LNHDA and CDR2 SQIVND come from the germline V gene (reference sequence). With V trimmed by 3 bases and J by 6 bases, 10 bases remained unmatched. There are 16 residues in the CDR3. In DNA, the CDR3 is TGTGCCAGTAGTATGATCCCGGGACAGGGACCGGATACGCAGTATTTT. This translates into CASSMIPGQGPDTQYF.

V gene TRBV19 combines with J gene TRBJ2-6; D call uncertain. V lost 5 bases to trimming and J lost 3 bases, with 11 bases between them. There are 15 residues in the CDR3. CDR1 and CDR2 from the germline V gene are LNHDA and SQIVND (reference sequence). The CDR3 loop is CASSPLPVGANVLTF. DNA for the CDR3: TGTGCCAGTAGTCCCTTGCCGGTTGGGGCCAACGTCCTGACTTTC.

The V and J genes are TRBV18 and TRBJ2-5; D not resolved. Trimming took off 6 bases at V and 1 base at J, with 18 bases between the two ends. The CDR3 length is 16 residues. The germline gives CDR1 KGHSH, CDR2 LQKENI. This CDR3 reads CASSGIPGALQETQYF. The CDR3 DNA reads as TGTGCCAGCTCCGGCATACCAGGTGCTCTCCAAGAGACCCAGTACTTC.

This clone was detected once. The CDR3 sequence: CASSHGVVAGANVLTF. The CDR3 bases are TGCGCCAGCAGCCACGGGGTCGTGGCTGGGGCCAACGTCCTGACTTTC. The chain couples TRBV4-3 to TRBJ2-6, with a possible D match to TRBD2 (5 bases). The germline CDR1 and CDR2 sequences are LGHNA and YSLEER. CDR3 length: 16 residues. With 3 bases removed from V and 2 bases from J, the gap between germline ends came to 11 bases.

V usage is TRBV7-2 and J usage is TRBJ1-1, with a possible D match to TRBD1 (5 bases). V lost 1 base and J lost 4, with 13 bases in between. The length of the CDR3 is 15 residues. Germline-derived CDR1 and CDR2 are SGHTA and FQGNSA. The CDR3 region is CASSLVLQGLTEAFF. The CDR3 DNA is TGTGCCAGCAGCTTAGTTTTGCAGGGACTCACTGAAGCTTTCTTT.

J is TRBJ1-1 and V is TRBV7-2; 10 nucleotides match TRBD1. The trim removed 0 bases at V and 4 bases at J, leaving 2 bases unmatched. Germline V gives CDR1 SGHTA, CDR2 FQGNSA. This CDR3 is 15 amino acids long. The CDR3 region is CASSLATGGPTEAFF. The CDR3 nucleotides are TGTGCCAGCAGCTTAGCGACAGGGGGCCCCACTGAAGCTTTCTTT.

The chain employs TRBV11-2 and TRBJ1-1, with D unresolved. The ends were cut back, 4 bases at V and 1 base at J, with 16 bases in the middle. Germline V gene data show CDR1 as SGHAT and CDR2 as FQNNGV. CDR3 length: 16 residues. The DNA for the CDR3 is TGTGCCAGCAGCTCCGGTAGTGGATGGGCGAACACTGAAGCTTTCTTT. Translating gives CASSSGSGWANTEAFF.

This chain connects TRBV3-1 (or the pseudogene TRBV3-2) to TRBJ2-1, with 10 bases fitting TRBD2. This CDR3 is built from 14 residues. Germline assignment: CDR1 LGHDT and CDR2 YNNKEL (reference sequence). The ends lost 3 bases at V and 10 bases at J; junction bases unmatched: 6. The chain's CDR3 is CASSHLAGVEEQFF. CDR3 in DNA: TGTGCCAGCAGCCACCTAGCGGGGGTCGAAGAGCAGTTCTTC.

The V call is TRBV4-3, the J call TRBJ2-7; 9 bases are shared with TRBD2. The length of the CDR3 is 15 residues. Germline-derived CDR1 and CDR2 are LGHNA and YSLEER. Trimming removed 0 bases from V and 7 bases from J; junction bases left unmatched: 7. The CDR3 DNA reads TGCGCCAGCAGCCAAGATATAGCGGGGGAGCGTGAGCAGTACTTC. Its translation is CASSQDIAGEREQYF.

The chain carries TRBV9 and TRBJ2-3; D uncertain. Trimming shortened V by 0 bases and J by 1 base, and 6 bases separated the two germline ends. The CDR3 is 14 amino acids. Germline assignment: CDR1 SGDLS and CDR2 YYNGEE. CDR3 sequence reads: CASSVATGTDTQYF. CDR3 coding DNA: TGTGCCAGCAGCGTAGCTACGGGCACAGATACGCAGTATTTT.

This clone was detected once. In DNA, the CDR3 is TGTGCCTGGAGTGTATCGGGCGGGACGAGGGGAAACACCATATATTTT. It encodes CAWSVSGGTRGNTIYF. The chain combines TRBV30 with TRBJ1-3; D possibly corresponds to TRBD1 (5 bases). The CDR3 runs to 16 residues. Germline lookup yields CDR1 GTSNPN and CDR2 SVGIG (reference sequence). Trimming removed 0 bases at V and 4 bases at J, with 16 bases between.

The rearrangement links TRBV18 to TRBJ2-1; TRBD2 agrees at 7 bases. With 2 bases clipped from V and 8 bases from J, the junction kept 6 bases outside the gene matches. The V gene's germline CDR1 is KGHSH and CDR2 LQKENI. The CDR3 contains 14 residues. CDR3 amino acids: CASSPLGTNDEQFF. The CDR3 DNA follows: TGTGCCAGCTCACCATTAGGGACTAACGATGAGCAGTTCTTC.